This T cell receptor (beta chain) was profiled in a study of cytomegalovirus exposure and HLA in healthy donors. About the study: Within an early data release were 85 million or so unique TCRs drawn from HLA-typed donors. Broader study findings: Cytomegalovirus-associated status was assigned to 150 to 200 TCR beta chains. A later analysis linked a missense DCLRE1C variant to TCR beta V- and J-gene trimming.

The PCR had 60 Vbeta and 13 Jbeta primers. Produced via immunoSEQ multiplex PCR; TCRdb's table is partial and in-frame only. The sample has about 160,000 clones, 80% to 85% seen once. Germline V gene data show CDR1 as SEHNR and CDR2 as FQNEAQ (reference sequence). The CDR3 loop spans 15 amino acids. Trimming removed 7 bases at V and 1 base at J, with 11 bases between. About this clone itself: The target antigen is unknown.

The chain uses TRBV7-9 and TRBJ2-6, with D possibly being TRBD2 (5 bases). The TCR originated in a boy aged 2 to 10 in good health and CMV-seronegative. Sequenced input: PBMCs. The CDR3 bases are TGTGCCAGCATGGACTCCTTTTCTGGGGCCAACGTCCTGACTTTC. Its protein is CASMDSFSGANVLTF.